Described below is a single TCR beta chain sequence and its context. The sample comes from a study of blood T cell repertoires in COVID-19. The germline V gene has CDR1 SGHTA and CDR2 FQGNSA. CDR3 length: 15 residues. Trimming cost V 1 base and J 4 bases, with 13 bases left between them. Profiling relied on immunoSEQ multiplex PCR, and the TCRdb table lists in-frame clones only, not all of them. This sample has about 45,000 clones; 70% to 90% occur once, and the top ten carry 8.5% to 10%. The V call is TRBV7-2, the J call TRBJ1-1, with D maybe TRBD1 (6 bases). Sequencing input: peripheral blood. This receptor was taken from a human donor in a cohort sampled during active COVID-19. The CDR3 spells CASSLGQGLPTEAFF. The CDR3 DNA sequence: TGTGCCAGCAGCTTAGGGCAGGGGCTTCCCACTGAAGCTTTCTTT.